This TCR beta chain was documented in a study of blood T cell repertoires in COVID-19. Per germline, CDR1 SGHDN and CDR2 FVKESK. This CDR3 is built from 16 residues. V trimming: 5 bases; J trimming: 5 bases; junction bases outside the gene matches: 14. Sequencing was performed with immunoSEQ multiplex PCR; in TCRdb, only in-frame clones are kept and a portion is missing. This sample has around 250,000 clones, with approximately 77% found just once. This TCR derives from a young woman with acute or convalescent COVID-19. Sequences were obtained from peripheral blood. This chain links TRBV14 with TRBJ1-1, with TRBD1 matching 7 bases. The DNA of the CDR3 is TGTGCCAGCAGCACCCGATACTCGCCCAGGGGGACTGAAGCTTTCTTT. This codes for CASSTRYSPRGTEAFF.